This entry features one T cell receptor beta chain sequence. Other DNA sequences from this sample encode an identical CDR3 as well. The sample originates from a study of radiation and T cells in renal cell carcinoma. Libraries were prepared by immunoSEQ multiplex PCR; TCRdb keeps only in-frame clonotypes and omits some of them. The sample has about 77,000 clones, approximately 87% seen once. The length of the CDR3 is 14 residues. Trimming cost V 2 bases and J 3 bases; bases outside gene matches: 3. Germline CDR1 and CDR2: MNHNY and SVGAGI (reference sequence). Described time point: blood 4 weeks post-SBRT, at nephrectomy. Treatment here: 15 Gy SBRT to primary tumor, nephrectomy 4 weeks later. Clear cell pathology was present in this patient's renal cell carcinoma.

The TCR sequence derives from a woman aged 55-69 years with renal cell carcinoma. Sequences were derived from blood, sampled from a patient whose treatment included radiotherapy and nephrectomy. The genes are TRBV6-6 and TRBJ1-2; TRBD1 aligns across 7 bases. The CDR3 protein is CASSYPGQDYGYTF. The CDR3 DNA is TGTGCCAGCAGTTACCCTGGACAGGACTATGGCTACACCTTC.